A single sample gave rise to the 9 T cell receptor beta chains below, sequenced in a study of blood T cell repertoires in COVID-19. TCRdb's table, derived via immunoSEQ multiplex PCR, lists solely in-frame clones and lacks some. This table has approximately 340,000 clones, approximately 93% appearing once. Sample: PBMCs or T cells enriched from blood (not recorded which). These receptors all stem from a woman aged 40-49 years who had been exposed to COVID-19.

The CDR3 sequence: CASSLSRGGGYTF. DNA of the CDR3: TGTGCCAGCAGTTTATCTCGGGGAGGGGGCTACACCTTC. V is TRBV27 and J is TRBJ1-2; D remains ambiguous. V gave up 0 bases and J gave up 8 bases, with 10 bases separating them. The CDR3 has 13 residues. The germline V gene encodes CDR1 MNHEY and CDR2 SMNVEV (reference sequence).

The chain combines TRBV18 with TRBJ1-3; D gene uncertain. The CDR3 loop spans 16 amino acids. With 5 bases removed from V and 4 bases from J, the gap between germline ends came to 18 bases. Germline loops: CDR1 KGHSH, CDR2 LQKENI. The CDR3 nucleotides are TGTGCCAGCTCAGAACGGGCAGGACTTGGGGGAAACACCATATATTTT. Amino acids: CASSERAGLGGNTIYF.

The CDR3: CASSSDTYGYTF. The CDR3 coding sequence is TGTGCCAGCAGTTCTGACACCTATGGCTACACCTTC. The chain carries TRBV11-2 and TRBJ1-2; D remains ambiguous. CDR3 size: 12 residues. Looked up from germline, CDR1 is SGHAT and CDR2 is FQNNGV. Trimming cost V 6 bases and J 4 bases, with 9 bases left between them.

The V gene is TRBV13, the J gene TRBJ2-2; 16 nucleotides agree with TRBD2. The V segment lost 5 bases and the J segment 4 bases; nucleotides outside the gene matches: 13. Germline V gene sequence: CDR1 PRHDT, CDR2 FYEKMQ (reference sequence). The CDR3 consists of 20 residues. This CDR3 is CASSPPPGLAGGDTTGELFF. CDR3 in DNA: TGTGCCAGCAGCCCCCCCCCGGGACTAGCGGGGGGGGACACCACCGGGGAGCTGTTTTTT.

CDR3 coding DNA: TGTGCCAGTAGTGCAAACAGGGGGCAAGGTAAAGATACGCAGTATTTT. It is translated as CASSANRGQGKDTQYF. V usage is TRBV19 and J usage is TRBJ2-3; 9 nucleotides align to TRBD1. Trimming at V came to 5 bases and at J to 5 bases, leaving 11 bases not matched to a gene. The germline V gene has CDR1 LNHDA and CDR2 SQIVND (reference sequence). This CDR3 has 16 amino acids.

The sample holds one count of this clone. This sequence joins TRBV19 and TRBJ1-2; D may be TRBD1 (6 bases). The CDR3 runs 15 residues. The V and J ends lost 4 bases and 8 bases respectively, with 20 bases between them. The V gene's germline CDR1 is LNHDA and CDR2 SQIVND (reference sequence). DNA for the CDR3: TGTGCCAGTAGTAACACCCGAGGGGGAACGGAAGGCTACACCTTC. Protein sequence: CASSNTRGGTEGYTF.

CDR3 region: CASSGYSGSYGDTQYF. The DNA for the CDR3 is TGCGCCAGCAGTGGTTATAGCGGGAGTTATGGAGATACGCAGTATTTT. This rearrangement joins TRBV10-1 to TRBJ2-3, with TRBD2 matching over 9 bases. This CDR3 contains 16 residues. The J segment lost 5 bases and the V segment lost 4 bases, leaving 10 bases of the junction unmatched. Germline CDR1 WNHNN, CDR2 SYGVQD (reference sequence).

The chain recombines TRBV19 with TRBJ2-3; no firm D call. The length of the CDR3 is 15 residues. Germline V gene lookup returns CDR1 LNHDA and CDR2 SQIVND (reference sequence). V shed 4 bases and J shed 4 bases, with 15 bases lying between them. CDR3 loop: CASSKIASVADTQYF. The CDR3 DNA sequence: TGTGCCAGTAGTAAGATAGCCTCAGTGGCAGATACGCAGTATTTT.

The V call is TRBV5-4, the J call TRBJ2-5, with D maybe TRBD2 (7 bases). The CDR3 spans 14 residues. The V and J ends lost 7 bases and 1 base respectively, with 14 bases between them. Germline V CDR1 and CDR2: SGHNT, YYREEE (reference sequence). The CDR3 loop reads CASAGGAGQETQYF. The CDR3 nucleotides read TGTGCCAGCGCTGGGGGGGCTGGCCAAGAGACCCAGTACTTC.